Listed below are T cell receptor beta chains from one sample, sequenced in a study of immune heterogeneity within non-small cell lung tumors. TCRdb itself ran the multiplex PCR reads through MiXCR, one entry per CDR3 protein. The sample has approximately 14,000 distinct CDR3 sequences, roughly 29% seen once. The sequencing sample was made of lung tumor tissue. All receptors derive from a man aged 35 to 55 with non-small cell lung cancer. CDR3s include the opening cysteine and the closing phenylalanine or tryptophan. The D gene is left open where the match is weak. Only part of the rows carry a size: once, few, many, or a class if the clone is expanded.

NA	TRBV6-2/TRBV6-3	many	TRBJ1-6	CASRKWDASNSPLHF	TGTGCCAGCAGAAAATGGGACGCATCGAATTCACCCCTCCACTTT
NA	TRBV20-1	many	TRBJ1-2	CSARSSWSYGYTF	TGCAGTGCTAGATCTTCGTGGAGCTATGGCTACACCTTC
NA	TRBV20-1	many	TRBJ1-2	CSAPQRGFLDYGYTF	TGCAGTGCTCCCCAACGGGGGTTTCTGGACTATGGCTACACCTTC
TRBD2	TRBV5-1	many	TRBJ2-1	CASSSGLGSLGNEQFF	TGCGCCAGCAGCTCGGGACTAGGCTCTTTGGGGAATGAGCAGTTCTTC
NA	TRBV7-8	NA	TRBJ2-2	CASSLVSDSNTGELFF	TGTGCCAGCAGCTTAGTATCGGATTCGAACACCGGGGAGCTGTTTTTT
NA	TRBV5-6	NA	TRBJ2-7	CAISLVGSPFEQYF	TGTGCCATCAGCTTGGTAGGTAGCCCGTTCGAGCAGTACTTC
NA	TRBV10-3	NA	TRBJ2-3	CAISESEGSTDTQYF	TGTGCCATCAGTGAGTCGGAGGGATCCACAGATACGCAGTATTTT
TRBD1	TRBV9	few	TRBJ1-6	CASSWGQGADSPLHF	TGTGCCAGCAGCTGGGGACAGGGGGCAGATTCACCCCTCCACTTT
NA	TRBV3-1	medium-sized	TRBJ2-7	CASSQDGTPIREQYF	TGTGCCAGCAGCCAAGACGGGACTCCCATTCGGGAGCAGTACTTC
TRBD2	TRBV19	many	TRBJ2-7	CASSTGTSGRPYEQYF	TGTGCCAGTAGTACCGGGACTAGCGGGCGTCCCTACGAGCAGTACTTC
TRBD1	TRBV5-1	many	TRBJ1-3	CASSLRGQLDGNTIYF	TGCGCCAGCAGCTTGAGGGGACAGCTAGATGGAAACACCATATATTTT
NA	TRBV12-3/TRBV12-4	few	TRBJ1-5	CASSPDRGNQPQHF	TGTGCCAGCAGTCCGGACAGAGGGAATCAGCCCCAGCATTTT
TRBD2	TRBV20-1	NA	TRBJ2-7	CSAGTSGLTCEQHF	TGCAGTGCGGGGACTAGCGGCCTAACCTGCGAGCAGCACTTC
NA	TRBV4-2	NA	TRBJ2-6	CASSQEGVGGANVLTF	TGTGCCAGCAGCCAAGAAGGGGTTGGTGGGGCCAACGTCCTGACTTTC
TRBD2	TRBV20-1	NA	TRBJ2-1	CSADRTSGSRNEQFF	TGCAGTGCGGACCGGACTAGCGGGAGTAGGAATGAGCAGTTCTTC
TRBD1	TRBV20-1	NA	TRBJ1-1	CSARVTRSGTVNTEAFF	TGCAGTGCTAGAGTCACTCGCTCGGGGACAGTGAACACTGAAGCTTTCTTT
TRBD2	TRBV7-3	many	TRBJ2-1	CASSPSSGSTNEQFF	TGTGCCAGCAGCCCCAGTAGCGGGAGTACAAATGAGCAGTTCTTC
TRBD2	TRBV6-6	medium-sized	TRBJ2-3	CASSYPTSGRVTSTDTQYF	TGTGCCAGCAGTTACCCTACTAGCGGGAGGGTTACTAGCACAGATACGCAGTATTTT
TRBD1	TRBV30	many	TRBJ1-2	CAWSVGGQGLGGYTF	TGTGCCTGGAGTGTAGGAGGACAGGGCTTGGGCGGCTACACCTTC
NA	TRBV9	many	TRBJ2-3	CASSVLDTDTQYF	TGTGCCAGCAGCGTGCTTGACACAGATACGCAGTATTTT
NA	TRBV5-1	NA	TRBJ2-5	CASSLPPPETQYF	TGCGCCAGCAGCTTGCCCCCCCCAGAGACCCAGTACTTC
NA	TRBV6-1	medium-sized	TRBJ2-7	CASSYGRVTYEQYF	TGTGCCAGCAGTTATGGACGAGTCACCTACGAGCAGTACTTC
TRBD1	TRBV7-2	medium-sized	TRBJ1-2	CASSVTGDYGYTF	TGTGCCAGCAGCGTAACAGGGGACTATGGCTACACCTTC
NA	TRBV5-1	many	TRBJ2-1	CASSRGPDNEQFF	TGCGCCAGCAGCCGGGGGCCGGACAATGAGCAGTTCTTC
TRBD1	TRBV14	many	TRBJ1-1	CASTPGTGMNTEAFF	TGTGCCAGCACTCCGGGGACAGGGATGAACACTGAAGCTTTCTTT
NA	TRBV7-9	few	TRBJ2-4	CASSLGLRSAKNIQYF	TGTGCCAGCAGCTTAGGGCTCCGCTCTGCCAAAAACATTCAGTACTTC
NA	TRBV7-2	NA	TRBJ1-2	CASSSTRNYGYTF	TGTGCCAGCAGCTCCACACGGAACTATGGCTACACCTTC
NA	TRBV24-1	many	TRBJ2-3	CATSDSGADTQYF	TGTGCCACCAGTGATTCAGGGGCAGATACGCAGTATTTT
NA	TRBV7-2	NA	TRBJ1-6	CASSLIRADSLLHF	TGTGCCAGCAGCTTAATCAGGGCTGATTCACTCCTCCACTTT
NA	TRBV20-1	NA	TRBJ2-1	CSARDSGVIVEQFF	TGCAGTGCTAGAGATAGCGGCGTTATCGTTGAGCAGTTCTTC
NA	TRBV2	NA	TRBJ2-2	CASSATRTGELFF	TGTGCCAGCAGCGCTACTAGGACCGGGGAGCTGTTTTTT
NA	TRBV6-1	many	TRBJ1-5	CASSEGVLYSNQPQHF	TGTGCCAGCAGTGAGGGGGTCCTTTATAGCAATCAGCCCCAGCATTTT
NA	TRBV7-9	NA	TRBJ1-2	CASSLVKGHGGYTF	TGTGCCAGCAGCTTAGTGAAGGGACATGGGGGCTACACCTTC
NA	TRBV3-1	few	TRBJ1-3	CASSPRVSSGNTIYF	TGTGCCAGCAGCCCCCGGGTCTCCTCTGGAAACACCATATATTTT
TRBD1	TRBV7-9	few	TRBJ1-4	CASSSGQGPNEKLFF	TGTGCCAGCAGCTCGGGACAGGGACCTAATGAAAAACTGTTTTTT
NA	TRBV12-3/TRBV12-4	NA	TRBJ1-1	CASKISVRDTEAFF	TGTGCCAGCAAGATTTCGGTCCGGGACACTGAAGCTTTCTTT
NA	TRBV7-3	few	TRBJ2-5	CASSHGGEETQYF	TGTGCCAGCAGCCACGGAGGGGAAGAGACCCAGTACTTC
NA	TRBV9	NA	TRBJ1-1	CASSVGDLNTEAFF	TGTGCCAGCAGCGTAGGGGACTTGAACACTGAAGCTTTCTTT
NA	TRBV5-1	medium-sized	TRBJ1-4	CASSSDGGNEKLFF	TGCGCCAGCAGCTCGGACGGGGGGAACGAAAAACTGTTTTTT
NA	TRBV7-9	once	TRBJ1-5	CASSFPPSNQPQHF	TGTGCCAGCAGCTTCCCTCCTAGCAATCAGCCCCAGCATTTT
TRBD1	TRBV30	NA	TRBJ1-1	CAWKQGRTEAFF	TGTGCCTGGAAACAGGGGAGAACTGAAGCTTTCTTT
NA	TRBV6-1	NA	TRBJ1-4	CASSWTRSNEKLFF	TGTGCCAGCAGTTGGACAAGGAGTAATGAAAAACTGTTTTTT
NA	TRBV10-3	NA	TRBJ1-2	CAISEPGTTNYGYTF	TGTGCCATCAGTGAGCCGGGCACAACTAACTATGGCTACACCTTC
NA	TRBV20-1	NA	TRBJ2-2	CSALTAGLSTGELFF	TGCAGTGCTCTCACCGCTGGCTTGTCCACCGGGGAGCTGTTTTTT
TRBD1	TRBV2	NA	TRBJ2-3	CASSAGTGITDTQYF	TGTGCCAGCAGTGCCGGGACAGGAATCACAGATACGCAGTATTTT
TRBD1	TRBV14	NA	TRBJ1-3	CASSLIPGGSGNTIYF	TGTGCCAGCAGCCTAATACCAGGGGGCTCTGGAAACACCATATATTTT
NA	TRBV12-3/TRBV12-4	many	TRBJ1-1	CASSLRERTEAFF	TGTGCCAGCAGTTTAAGGGAGCGCACTGAAGCTTTCTTT
TRBD1	TRBV10-3	many	TRBJ2-6	CATTRGQGAGANVLTF	TGTGCCACGACACGTGGACAGGGGGCTGGGGCCAACGTCCTGACTTTC
NA	TRBV12-5	medium-sized	TRBJ2-7	CASVHGTKYEQYF	TGTGCTAGTGTTCACGGGACAAAGTACGAGCAGTACTTC
TRBD1	TRBV6-1	medium-sized	TRBJ2-7	CASTSLQGRYEQYF	TGTGCCAGCACCTCTTTACAGGGGCGCTACGAGCAGTACTTC
NA	TRBV4-1	NA	TRBJ1-3	CASSPRGGNTIYF	TGCGCCAGCAGCCCCCGTGGTGGAAACACCATATATTTT
TRBD2	TRBV20-1	few	TRBJ2-5	CSAGGTSGRAGQETQYF	TGCAGTGCTGGGGGGACTAGCGGGAGGGCGGGCCAAGAGACCCAGTACTTC
TRBD2	TRBV20-1	few	TRBJ2-1	CSARDGAGVSYNEQFF	TGCAGTGCTAGAGATGGGGCGGGAGTTTCCTACAATGAGCAGTTCTTC
NA	TRBV20-1	NA	TRBJ1-5	CSAIPGGPNQPQHF	TGCAGTGCTATACCCGGGGGGCCCAATCAGCCCCAGCATTTT
TRBD2	TRBV24-1	NA	TRBJ2-5	CATNDFGLAGVETQYF	TGTGCCACCAATGATTTTGGCCTAGCGGGAGTTGAGACCCAGTACTTC
NA	TRBV5-6	many	TRBJ1-6	CASSFPAYNSPLHF	TGTGCCAGCAGCTTTCCAGCCTATAATTCACCCCTCCACTTT
TRBD1	TRBV9	NA	TRBJ2-5	CASSAQNRGPGETQYF	TGTGCCAGCAGCGCTCAAAACAGGGGCCCGGGAGAGACCCAGTACTTC
NA	TRBV12-3/TRBV12-4	many	TRBJ2-7	CASSLGRNSYEQYF	TGTGCCAGCAGTTTAGGCAGGAATTCATACGAGCAGTACTTC
TRBD2	TRBV7-8	medium-sized	TRBJ2-7	CASSDPGLAGDEQYF	TGTGCCAGCAGCGACCCGGGACTAGCGGGAGACGAGCAGTACTTC
NA	TRBV18	NA	TRBJ1-1	CASSTQGRTTEAFF	TGTGCCAGCTCAACACAGGGTAGGACCACTGAAGCTTTCTTT